The 29 T cell receptor beta chains reported below all come from one sample, sequenced in a study of cytomegalovirus exposure and HLA in healthy donors. Use of 60 Vbeta and 13 Jbeta primers characterized the PCR. Generated by immunoSEQ multiplex PCR, the TCRdb table keeps only in-frame clones and is missing some. The sample records just under 95,000 clones, more than 75% being singletons. Sequenced sample: PBMCs. Source of these receptors: a human donor in good health.

The CDR3, as DNA: TGTGCCAGTAGTTCCGGGGGGTCCTACGAGCAGTACTTC. Its protein is CASSSGGSYEQYF. This chain uses TRBV19 with TRBJ2-7, with TRBD2 matching 7 bases. V gave up 5 bases and J gave up 1 base; unmatched junction bases: 2. This CDR3 is built from 13 residues. In germline, CDR1 is LNHDA, CDR2 SQIVND (reference sequence).

The chain employs TRBV19 and TRBJ1-5; D might be TRBD1 (5 bases). CDR1 and CDR2 from the germline V gene are LNHDA and SQIVND (reference sequence). The V and J ends lost 8 bases and 5 bases respectively, with 16 bases between them. CDR3 length: 14 amino acids. The CDR3 spells CASCRGIGDQPQHF. The CDR3 coding sequence is TGTGCCAGTTGCCGTGGCATAGGGGATCAGCCCCAGCATTTT.

The chain uses TRBV7-8 and TRBJ1-5, with unresolved D. CDR3 length: 14 amino acids. V was pared by 5 bases and J by 7 bases, with 15 bases between. Germline V gene sequence: CDR1 SGHVS, CDR2 FQNEAQ. The CDR3 nucleotides are TGTGCCAGCAGCCTCCCTTCCTCCTACCAGCCCCAGCATTTT. Protein sequence: CASSLPSSYQPQHF.

The genes are TRBV19 and TRBJ1-2; possible D gene TRBD1, 5 bases. CDR3 size: 15 residues. Between the trimmed V and J ends, which lost 7 bases and 1 base, there was a span of 16 bases. The germline V gene has CDR1 LNHDA and CDR2 SQIVND (reference sequence). CDR3 protein: CASIPSGAVNYGYTF. The CDR3 nucleotides read TGTGCCAGTATCCCTTCTGGGGCGGTTAACTATGGCTACACCTTC. Full variable domain (rest looked up from reference TRBV19 and TRBJ1-2): DGGITQSPKYLFRKEGQNVTLSCEQNLNHDAMYWYRQDPGQGLRLIYYSQIVNDFQKGDIAEGYSVSREKKESFPLTVTSAQKNPTAFYLCASIPSGAVNYGYTFGSGTRLTVV.

The rearrangement uses TRBV5-6 and TRBJ2-1, with 7 bases matching TRBD1. The CDR3 is made up of 14 amino acids. CDR1 is SGHDT, CDR2 YYEEEE, per germline. After removal of 2 bases from V and 7 bases from J, the junction contained 6 bases not matched to a gene. CDR3 protein: CASSFGTVSNEQFF. The CDR3 DNA sequence: TGTGCCAGCAGCTTCGGGACAGTCAGTAATGAGCAGTTCTTC.

CDR3 nucleotides: TGCGCCAGCAGCTTGGGACAGGGGATCTCTGGAAACACCATATATTTT. It is translated as CASSLGQGISGNTIYF. The rearrangement joins TRBV5-1 to TRBJ1-3; TRBD1 aligns across 8 bases. Per the germline V gene, CDR1 is SGHRS and CDR2 is YFSETQ. Trimming took 0 bases from V and 0 from J; bases not matched to a gene: 2. The CDR3 sequence is 16 residues long.

This rearrangement joins TRBV9 to TRBJ2-1, with TRBD2 matching 10 bases. CDR3 size: 14 residues. Germline trimming cut 4 bases from V and 5 bases from J; bases unmatched to any gene: 3. CDR1 is SGDLS, CDR2 YYNGEE, per germline. The CDR3: CASSLSGGNNEQFF. CDR3 nucleotide sequence: TGTGCCAGCAGCCTTAGCGGGGGGAACAATGAGCAGTTCTTC.

The CDR3 reads CASRWGVAEAFF. The CDR3 bases are TGTGCCAGCAGATGGGGGGTCGCTGAAGCTTTCTTT. This rearrangement joins TRBV5-6 to TRBJ1-1; D is perhaps TRBD1 (5 bases). Trimming took off 5 bases at V and 6 bases at J, with 11 bases between the two ends. This CDR3 comprises 12 residues. The germline gives CDR1 SGHDT, CDR2 YYEEEE.

This chain uses TRBV19 with TRBJ2-7; no firm D call. The CDR3 length is 14 residues. Per the germline V gene, CDR1 is LNHDA and CDR2 is SQIVND (reference sequence). Trimming left V 3 bases short and J 6 bases short, with 15 bases between. CDR3 sequence (DNA): TGTGCCAGTAGTATCAATCTGCCTACGAGCGAGCAGTACTTC. This translates into CASSINLPTSEQYF.

The V gene is TRBV25-1, the J gene TRBJ1-3, with a possible D match to TRBD1 (5 bases). CDR3 length: 15 residues. V shed 3 bases and J shed 0 bases, with 9 bases lying between them. Germline lookup yields CDR1 MGHDK and CDR2 SYGVNS. This chain's CDR3 is CASSDRQTSGNTIYF. CDR3 sequence (DNA): TGTGCCAGCAGTGATAGACAGACCTCTGGAAACACCATATATTTT. Combining the CDR3 with reference TRBV25-1 and TRBJ1-3 gives the whole variable domain EADIYQTPRYLVIGTGKKITLECSQTMGHDKMYWYQQDPGMELHLIHYSYGVNSTEKGDLSSESTVSRIRTEHFPLTLESARPSHTSQYLCASSDRQTSGNTIYFGEGSWLTVV.

The chain employs TRBV5-1 and TRBJ2-5; TRBD2 matches at 7 bases. This CDR3 has 14 residues. Germline CDR1 SGHRS, CDR2 YFSETQ. The V segment lost 2 bases and the J segment 4 bases; nucleotides outside the gene matches: 5. The CDR3 is CASSFQASGETQYF. The CDR3 bases are TGCGCCAGCAGCTTCCAGGCTAGCGGAGAGACCCAGTACTTC.

The chain has TRBV29-1 and TRBJ2-5; 8 bases fit TRBD1. This CDR3 has 13 amino acids. Germline lookup yields CDR1 SQVTM and CDR2 ANQGSEA. V was pared by 3 bases and J by 6 bases, with 6 bases of the junction left unmatched. The DNA for the CDR3 is TGCAGCGTTGACCACAGGGGGAAAAAGACCCAGTACTTC. It codes for CSVDHRGKKTQYF.

The chain is built from TRBV11-2 and TRBJ2-2; possibly TRBD2 for D (6 bases). V was cut by 1 base and J by 0 bases, with 9 bases left in between. Germline CDR1 and CDR2: SGHAT and FQNNGV. The CDR3 runs to 16 residues. The CDR3 is CASSLGGISNTGELFF. CDR3 in DNA: TGTGCCAGCAGCTTAGGCGGGATTTCGAACACCGGGGAGCTGTTTTTT.

A few counts support this clone. The chain has TRBV5-1 and TRBJ2-2; 7 bases match TRBD1. V shed 5 bases and J 5 bases; nucleotides not matched to a gene: 12. Germline V gene sequence: CDR1 SGHRS, CDR2 YFSETQ. The CDR3 sequence is 16 residues long. This CDR3 reads CASRPPGQVRTGELFF. The CDR3 DNA sequence: TGCGCCAGCAGGCCCCCCGGACAGGTGCGGACCGGGGAGCTGTTTTTT.

In this sample, this clone turned up once. V is TRBV9 and J is TRBJ2-5; unclear D gene. The CDR3 loop spans 14 amino acids. V was shortened by 2 bases and J by 4 bases, with 12 bases between the two germline ends. Germline V CDR1 and CDR2: SGDLS, YYNGEE. Written as DNA, the CDR3 is TGTGCCAGCAGCGTTGCGGCTTTAGGAGAGACCCAGTACTTC. Encoded protein: CASSVAALGETQYF.

This sequence joins TRBV11-2 and TRBJ1-4; the D gene is possibly TRBD1 (6 bases). This CDR3 is built from 16 residues. The germline gives CDR1 SGHAT, CDR2 FQNNGV. V was trimmed by 3 bases and J by 3 bases, leaving 14 bases between them. CDR3 loop: CASSFTGLGSNEKLFF. CDR3 nucleotides: TGTGCCAGCAGCTTTACAGGGTTGGGATCTAATGAAAAACTGTTTTTT.

V and J are TRBV27 and TRBJ1-2; no definite D call. The CDR3 is 13 residues long. Between the trimmed V and J ends, which lost 3 bases and 8 bases, there was a span of 13 bases. Germline V lookup: CDR1 MNHEY, CDR2 SMNVEV (reference sequence). The CDR3 DNA sequence: TGTGCCAGCAGTTTTTTAGCGGGTACCGGCTACACCTTC. Protein sequence: CASSFLAGTGYTF.

The gene calls are TRBV10-3 and TRBJ1-4; D may be TRBD1 (5 bases). Germline loops: CDR1 ENHRY, CDR2 SYGVKD. The V end lost 10 bases, the J end lost 5 bases, and 8 bases lay between the germline ends. The CDR3 has 11 residues. The CDR3 spells CATGENEKLFF. The CDR3, as DNA: TGTGCCACGGGGGAAAATGAAAAACTGTTTTTT.

The genes are TRBV7-6 and TRBJ1-1; no reliable D call. This CDR3 has 14 amino acids. Germline CDR1 and CDR2: SGHVS and FNYEAQ. Trimming pared 2 bases from V and 0 bases from J, leaving 7 bases between. The CDR3 bases are TGTGCCAGCAGCTTAAGTCCAGTGAACACTGAAGCTTTCTTT. This encodes CASSLSPVNTEAFF.

V gene TRBV5-4 combines with J gene TRBJ2-5; the D gene is possibly TRBD2 (5 bases). The V gene's germline CDR1 is SGHNT and CDR2 YYREEE (reference sequence). The CDR3 extends over 16 amino acids. V was cut by 3 bases and J by 5 bases, with 20 bases left in between. For the CDR3, the DNA is TGTGCCAGCAGCTCGTCAAGGAAGGGAGATCTGGAGACCCAGTACTTC. This translates into CASSSSRKGDLETQYF.

The gene calls are TRBV7-8 and TRBJ2-1; D may be TRBD1 (5 bases). The CDR3 totals 15 residues. Trimming left V 1 base short and J 0 bases short, with 7 bases between. The V gene's germline CDR1 is SGHVS and CDR2 FQNEAQ. The CDR3: CASSLGGGSYNEQFF. The CDR3 nucleotides read TGTGCCAGCAGCTTAGGGGGCGGCTCCTACAATGAGCAGTTCTTC.

The V and J genes are TRBV27 and TRBJ2-7, with 10 bases identical to TRBD2. V lost 0 bases to trimming and J lost 4 bases; unmatched junction nucleotides: 0. In germline, CDR1 is MNHEY, CDR2 SMNVEV (reference sequence). The CDR3 has 14 residues. CDR3 bases: TGTGCCAGCAGTTTATCAGCGGGGGGGTACGAGCAGTACTTC. It yields the protein CASSLSAGGYEQYF.

The chain links TRBV30 to TRBJ2-1, with TRBD2 identical over 7 bases. Unmatched junction bases numbered 2, after V lost 5 bases and J lost 7 bases. CDR3 length: 11 residues. Germline V gene data show CDR1 as GTSNPN and CDR2 as SVGIG (reference sequence). CDR3: CAWGGGNEQFF. The CDR3 nucleotides are TGTGCCTGGGGGGGAGGGAATGAGCAGTTCTTC.

The gene calls are TRBV28 and TRBJ2-7, with TRBD1 identical over 9 bases. The ends lost 7 bases at V and 3 bases at J; junction bases unmatched: 16. CDR1 is MDHEN and CDR2 is SYDVKM in the germline V gene. The CDR3 loop spans 17 amino acids. CDR3 coding DNA: TGTGCCAGCACCCTCTTTCTTGGACAGGGGATTATCTACGAGCAGTACTTC. Encoded protein: CASTLFLGQGIIYEQYF.

V is TRBV19 and J is TRBJ2-6, with TRBD2 identical over 9 bases. The V gene end was trimmed by 4 bases and the J gene end by 0 bases; junction bases not matched to a gene: 7. The germline gives CDR1 LNHDA, CDR2 SQIVND (reference sequence). The CDR3 covers 18 residues. CDR3 amino acids: CASSTLAGRGSGANVLTF. CDR3 nucleotide sequence: TGTGCCAGTAGTACCCTAGCGGGGCGTGGCTCTGGGGCCAACGTCCTGACTTTC.

The V and J genes are TRBV7-2 and TRBJ2-2; 7 positions match TRBD1. V was pared by 5 bases and J by 0 bases, with 6 bases of the junction left unmatched. Germline CDR1 SGHTA, CDR2 FQGNSA. The CDR3 contains 16 residues. CDR3 bases: TGTGCCAGCAGCGCCACCGGGACAGCGAACACCGGGGAGCTGTTTTTT. It codes for CASSATGTANTGELFF.

CDR3 amino acids: CASSEGLGWETQYF. The CDR3 DNA follows: TGTGCCAGCAGTGAAGGACTAGGGTGGGAGACCCAGTACTTC. V is TRBV6-1 and J is TRBJ2-5, with a weak D call TRBD2 (6 bases). The CDR3 is made up of 14 amino acids. Trimming removed 1 base at V and 5 bases at J, with 11 bases between. Germline CDR1 is MNHNS and CDR2 is SASEGT.

The chain employs TRBV6-5 and TRBJ2-2; D is ambiguous. Between the trimmed V and J ends, which lost 6 bases and 9 bases, there was a span of 11 bases. The CDR3 consists of 12 residues. Germline CDR1 is MNHEY and CDR2 is SVGAGI. The CDR3 region is CASSSPGRELFF. The DNA of the CDR3 is TGTGCCAGCAGCTCCCCAGGCCGGGAGCTGTTTTTT.

The DNA of the CDR3 is TGTGCCAGCAGCCACGGGACAATCTCCTACGAGCAGTACTTC. It yields the protein CASSHGTISYEQYF. This sequence joins TRBV4-2 and TRBJ2-7, with D perhaps matching TRBD1 (6 bases). Trimming pared 3 bases from V and 0 bases from J, leaving 9 bases between. The germline V gene encodes CDR1 LGHNA and CDR2 YNFKEQ. CDR3 length: 14 residues.